This T cell receptor beta chain was recorded in a study of T cells after yellow fever vaccination (dated by TCRdb to about 2019). General notes on the study: Libraries from fractions with low cell numbers were prepared with the SMART-Seq v4 Ultra Low Input RNA kit. Blood was drawn at multiple timepoints before and after primary and secondary immunization, with bulk PBMC replicates and cell subsets isolated. Two healthy male donors, one aged 18 to 30 and one aged 30 to 40 years, were included in the cohort. To follow T-cell clones before and after both primary and booster YFV17D yellow fever vaccination, bulk TCR alpha and beta repertoires underwent longitudinal sequencing. Here is what the overall study found, with its caveats: Computational filtering was required because FACS-sorted repertoires could contain abundant contaminating clonotypes from the bulk population. A small share of clonotypes was detected in both CD4 and CD8 compartments, with the overlap likely arising from convergent recombination. After the booster, most of the clones that had expanded following primary vaccination were detected again (almost 98% of CD4 and around 88% of CD8), which suggests that memory was broadly maintained. The secondary T-cell response was found to be weaker but faster than the primary response, with a peak reached on day 5 rather than on day 15. Because the study included only two donors, the extent to which the findings can be generalized is limited.

Explained via the paper, the treatment or condition label denotes: live attenuated yellow fever vaccine strain. At each blood-draw timepoint, two biological replicates of bulk PBMCs were obtained. A standard Ficoll-Paque protocol was used to isolate PBMCs from peripheral blood. RNA was extracted with TriZol from bulk PBMCs, CD4 and CD8 fractions, and dextramer-positive and dextramer-negative fractions. Sequences LNHDA (CDR1) and SQIVND (CDR2) are obtained from the germline V gene (reference sequence). V is clipped by 10 bases and J by 5 bases, and the sequence between their germline boundaries is 15 bases long. From cysteine to phenylalanine, the CDR3 is 12 amino acids long. Only the CDR3 DNA is retained, 36 bases long and in frame from the first base. TCR cDNA was made using 5'RACE template switching, a step that added a universal primer site and unique molecular identifiers. cDNA synthesis was primed from both the TCR alpha and TCR beta constant segments. Two PCR steps were used to amplify libraries, with sample barcodes and sequencing adapters being added in the second step. Libraries were sequenced on Illumina HiSeq 2500 (2x100 bp) or NovaSeq (2x150 bp). On the study's bioinformatics: Demultiplexing of reads and collapsing into UMI consensus sequences were performed with MIGEC, and V(D)J alignment was carried out with MiXCR. Vaccine-responding clonotypes were identified with edgeR using replicate PBMC samples, with FDR below 0.01 and a log2 fold change above 5 up to day 15 being required. Each bulk clonotype was labeled CD4 or CD8 based on which sequenced repertoire, CD4 or CD8, contained the clonotype at higher abundance. TCRdb reanalyzed the raw reads on its own, using fastp at Q25 for trimming and MiXCR for clone calling, and kept in-frame beta chains. A single entry per CDR3 protein holds the most common genes and DNA from its merged rows. These V and J calls derive from TCRdb rather than the authors' analysis. Here the sample has 500,000 to 650,000 distinct CDR3 sequences; over 9% occur a single time. The top ten clones comprise 14% to 15% of the sample.

A few counts support this clonotype. This clone's antigen is unknown. No base quality values were provided; no much bigger clone lies one nucleotide off. The sequenced sample was PBMCs, obtained on the day of the yellow fever booster vaccination. This TCR was recovered from a man aged 30 to 39 who received the YFV17D yellow fever vaccine. The V and J segments used are TRBV19 and TRBJ2-7; a confident D gene designation cannot be given. The DNA sequence reads TGTGCCACCTCACTGTCCTCAAACGAGCAGTACTTC. The encoded protein is CATSLSSNEQYF.